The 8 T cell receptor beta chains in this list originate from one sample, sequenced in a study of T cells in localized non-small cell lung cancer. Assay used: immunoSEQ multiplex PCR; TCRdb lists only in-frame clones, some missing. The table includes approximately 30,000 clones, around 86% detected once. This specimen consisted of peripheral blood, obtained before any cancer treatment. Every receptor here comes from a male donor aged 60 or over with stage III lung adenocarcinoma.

The CDR3 protein is CASSLVVRGAYGYTF. The CDR3 coding sequence is TGTGCCAGCAGCTTGGTTGTCAGGGGAGCCTATGGCTACACCTTC. The chain couples TRBV5-8 to TRBJ1-2, with D maybe TRBD1 (6 bases). This CDR3 is built from 15 residues. V lost 0 bases and J 4 bases, leaving 13 bases between the germline ends. Germline V lookup: CDR1 SGHTS, CDR2 YDEGEE.

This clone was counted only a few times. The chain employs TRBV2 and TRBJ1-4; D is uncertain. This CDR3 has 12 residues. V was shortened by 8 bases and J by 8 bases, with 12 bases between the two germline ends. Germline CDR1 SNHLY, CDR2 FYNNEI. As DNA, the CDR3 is TGTGCCAGCCGGCCGGAGGGAGAAAAACTGTTTTTT. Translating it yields CASRPEGEKLFF.

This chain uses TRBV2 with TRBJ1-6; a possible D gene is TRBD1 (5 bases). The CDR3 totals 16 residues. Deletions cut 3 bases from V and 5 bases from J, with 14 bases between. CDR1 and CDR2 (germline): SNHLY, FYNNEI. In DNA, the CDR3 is TGTGCCAGCAGTGAGGGGGGGAGCTCTAATAATTCACCCCTCCACTTT. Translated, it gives CASSEGGSSNNSPLHF.

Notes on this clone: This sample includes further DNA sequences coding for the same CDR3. CDR3 sequence (DNA): TGTGCCAGTAGTATAGTTGGCTATGGCTACACCTTC. Its translation is CASSIVGYGYTF. The chain carries TRBV19 and TRBJ1-2; D not resolved. This CDR3 region has 12 residues. The germline V and J ends were trimmed by 1 base and 4 bases, with 4 bases remaining between them. Germline CDR1 and CDR2: LNHDA and SQIVND (reference sequence).

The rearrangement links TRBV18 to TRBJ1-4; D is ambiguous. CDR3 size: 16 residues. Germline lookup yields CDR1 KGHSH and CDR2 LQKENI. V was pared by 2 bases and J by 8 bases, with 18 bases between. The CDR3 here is CASSPNIVDGGEKLFF. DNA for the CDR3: TGTGCCAGCTCACCAAACATCGTAGATGGAGGGGAAAAACTGTTTTTT.

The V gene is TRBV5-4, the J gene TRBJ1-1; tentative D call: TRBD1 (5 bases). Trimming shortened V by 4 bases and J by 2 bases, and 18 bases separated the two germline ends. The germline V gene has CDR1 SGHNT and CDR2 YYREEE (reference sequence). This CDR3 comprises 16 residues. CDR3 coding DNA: TGTGCCAGCAGCGCCACCCCACAGGCGGCAAACACTGAAGCTTTCTTT. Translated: CASSATPQAANTEAFF.

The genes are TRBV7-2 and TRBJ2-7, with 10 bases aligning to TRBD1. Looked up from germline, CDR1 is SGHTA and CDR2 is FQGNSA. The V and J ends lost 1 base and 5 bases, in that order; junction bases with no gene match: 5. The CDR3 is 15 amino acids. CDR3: CASSLGQGARHEQYF. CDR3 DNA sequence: TGTGCCAGCAGCTTAGGACAGGGGGCTAGGCACGAGCAGTACTTC.

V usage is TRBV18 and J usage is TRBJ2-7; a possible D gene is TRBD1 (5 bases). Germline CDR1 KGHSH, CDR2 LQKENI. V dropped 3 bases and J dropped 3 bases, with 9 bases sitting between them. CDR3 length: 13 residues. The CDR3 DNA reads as TGTGCCAGCTCACCCCCGACAGTCTACGAGCAGTACTTC. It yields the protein CASSPPTVYEQYF.